This T cell receptor (beta chain) was identified during a study of molecular identifiers for immune sequencing clone quantification. TCRdb ran MiXCR on the PCR reads and lists one entry per CDR3 protein. The table lists 85,000 to 95,000 distinct CDR3 sequences, around 20% of them singletons. With respect to this clonotype: A clone one base away is much larger, so this may be a read error.

CDR3 length: 16 amino acids. The chain carries TRBV12-3 or TRBV12-4 and TRBJ1-3; 8 bases map to TRBD1. The specimen was naive CD8+ T cells from blood, with Jurkat cell RNA spiked in. Subset denoted: FACS-sorted CD8+CD4-CCR7+CD45RA+ naive T cells. The receptor's source is a human donor in good health. Some libraries in this study had Jurkat cell RNA spiked in. DNA of the CDR3: TGTGCCAGCAGCCGGACAGGGACGTCCTCTGGAAACACCATACATTTT. Its protein is CASSRTGTSSGNTIHF.